This TCR beta chain was sequenced in a study of blood T cell repertoires in COVID-19. Study in general: Samples of COVID-19 (acute and convalescent) were obtained from the United States, Italy and Spain. Nucleic acid was either cDNA or gDNA, and it came from T cells, B-cell-depleted T cells, or PBMCs.

This CDR3 has 12 residues. Germline-derived CDR1 and CDR2 are SGHDT and YYEEEE. The germline V and J ends were trimmed by 0 bases and 10 bases, with 10 bases remaining between them. Study processing details: The authors estimated nucleated cell counts from reference gene primer amplification. Repertoires were generated with immunoSEQ multiplex PCR, while TCRdb's copy carries only in-frame clones and drops some. That table furnishes V, J and clone size, whereas the DNA furnished D and trimming. Of fewer than 350,000 clones detected, more than 75% appear once; the ten largest clones hold about 2.2%. Sequences were obtained from peripheral blood. This clonotype was sampled from a woman aged 25 to 39 who had recovered from COVID-19. The chain joins TRBV5-6 to TRBJ1-2; TRBD1 might be the D (6 bases). In nucleotides, the CDR3 is TGTGCCAGCAGCTTGGTGGGGGCAGTCTACACCTTC. Its protein is CASSLVGAVYTF.